A single sample gave rise to the 4 T cell receptor beta chains below, sequenced in a study of blood T cell repertoires in COVID-19. The data were produced by immunoSEQ multiplex PCR, yet TCRdb's version contains in-frame clones alone and is incomplete. Found here are some 180,000 clones, approximately 80% of them singletons; the top ten hold roughly 8.8%. Sample: peripheral blood. These receptors were obtained from a woman between 50 and 59 years old with active or convalescent COVID-19.

In DNA, the CDR3 is TGTGCCAGCAGCCAACGGGGGAGGGACACAGATACGCAGTATTTT. Amino acids: CASSQRGRDTDTQYF. The chain employs TRBV4-2 and TRBJ2-3, with 7 bases fitting TRBD2. Trimming cost V 2 bases and J 2 bases; bases outside gene matches: 4. CDR3 size: 15 residues. CDR1 is LGHNA and CDR2 is YNFKEQ in the germline V gene.

The chain carries TRBV7-5 and TRBJ1-5; the table's D call, TRBD1, has no DNA check behind it. TRBV7-5 is a recognized pseudogene. The CDR3 has 16 residues. The CDR3 region has the DNA TGTGTCAGAAGCGCTGACGAGGGGGATAGCAATCAGCCCCAGCATTTT. Protein product: CVRSADEGDSNQPQHF.

The rearrangement links TRBV5-6 to TRBJ1-5; 8 bases map to TRBD1. Germline loops: CDR1 SGHDT, CDR2 YYEEEE. The CDR3 covers 16 residues. Losses at the gene ends were 4 bases for V and 2 bases for J; bases not matched to a gene: 8. The CDR3 DNA reads as TGTGCCAGCAGCATTTCCAGGGGGCTTGGCAATCAGCCCCAGCATTTT. Translated: CASSISRGLGNQPQHF.

Comment on this clone: One base separates it from a far larger clone, so it is likely a read error. The J gene is TRBJ1-2, the V gene TRBV2, with 8 bases matching TRBD1. The CDR3 is made up of 13 amino acids. The V segment lost 4 bases and the J segment 3 bases; nucleotides outside the gene matches: 1. The germline V gene encodes CDR1 SNHLY and CDR2 FYNNEI. The CDR3 region is CASSGQGYYGYTF. The DNA for the CDR3 is TGTGCCAGCAGTGGACAGGGGTACTATGGCTACACCTTC.